This T cell receptor beta chain was captured in a study of cytomegalovirus exposure and HLA in healthy donors. Amplification used 60 Vbeta primers and 13 Jbeta primers. Data came from immunoSEQ multiplex PCR; TCRdb stores just in-frame clones and leaves some out. Of roughly 190,000 clones in the sample, about three quarters were seen once. Deletions cut 7 bases from V and 1 base from J, with 16 bases between. Germline V gives CDR1 MGHDK, CDR2 SYGVNS. The length of the CDR3 is 15 residues. Sequencing input: PBMCs. The chain joins TRBV25-1 to TRBJ1-1, with D possibly being TRBD1 (5 bases). The origin of this receptor is a female donor in good health and CMV-seronegative. The CDR3 loop is CASIPLGQKNTEAFF. The CDR3 DNA reads as TGTGCCAGCATCCCCCTGGGGCAGAAGAACACTGAAGCTTTCTTT.